This TCR beta chain came from a study of a mutant IDH1 vaccine in newly diagnosed glioma. About the research overall: Those enrolled had earlier been treated with radiotherapy, temozolomide, or both, mostly both.

Overall study findings and caveats: Around 92% of patients showed vaccine-induced immune responses across multiple MHC alleles.

The data were produced by immunoSEQ multiplex PCR, yet TCRdb's version contains in-frame clones alone and is incomplete. Among under 150,000 clones listed, about 80% were seen once. This clone came up a few times. Its antigen remains unknown. Sample time point: week 11, during vaccination. In every dose of vaccine, 300 ug of mutant IDH1 20-mer peptide was given alongside topical imiquimod. There are 13 residues in the CDR3. V was clipped by 2 bases and J by 5 bases, with 9 bases between them. CDR1 is SGHTA, CDR2 FQGTGA, per germline. This TCR derives from a man aged 35 to 55 with glioma. Sample: PBMCs, taken from a glioma patient whose treatment included an IDH1 peptide vaccine. The chain uses TRBV7-3 and TRBJ1-1, with a weak D call TRBD1 (5 bases). The CDR3 DNA is TGTGCCAGCAGCTTAGCCCCAGGGACTGAAGCTTTCTTT. The encoded protein is CASSLAPGTEAFF.